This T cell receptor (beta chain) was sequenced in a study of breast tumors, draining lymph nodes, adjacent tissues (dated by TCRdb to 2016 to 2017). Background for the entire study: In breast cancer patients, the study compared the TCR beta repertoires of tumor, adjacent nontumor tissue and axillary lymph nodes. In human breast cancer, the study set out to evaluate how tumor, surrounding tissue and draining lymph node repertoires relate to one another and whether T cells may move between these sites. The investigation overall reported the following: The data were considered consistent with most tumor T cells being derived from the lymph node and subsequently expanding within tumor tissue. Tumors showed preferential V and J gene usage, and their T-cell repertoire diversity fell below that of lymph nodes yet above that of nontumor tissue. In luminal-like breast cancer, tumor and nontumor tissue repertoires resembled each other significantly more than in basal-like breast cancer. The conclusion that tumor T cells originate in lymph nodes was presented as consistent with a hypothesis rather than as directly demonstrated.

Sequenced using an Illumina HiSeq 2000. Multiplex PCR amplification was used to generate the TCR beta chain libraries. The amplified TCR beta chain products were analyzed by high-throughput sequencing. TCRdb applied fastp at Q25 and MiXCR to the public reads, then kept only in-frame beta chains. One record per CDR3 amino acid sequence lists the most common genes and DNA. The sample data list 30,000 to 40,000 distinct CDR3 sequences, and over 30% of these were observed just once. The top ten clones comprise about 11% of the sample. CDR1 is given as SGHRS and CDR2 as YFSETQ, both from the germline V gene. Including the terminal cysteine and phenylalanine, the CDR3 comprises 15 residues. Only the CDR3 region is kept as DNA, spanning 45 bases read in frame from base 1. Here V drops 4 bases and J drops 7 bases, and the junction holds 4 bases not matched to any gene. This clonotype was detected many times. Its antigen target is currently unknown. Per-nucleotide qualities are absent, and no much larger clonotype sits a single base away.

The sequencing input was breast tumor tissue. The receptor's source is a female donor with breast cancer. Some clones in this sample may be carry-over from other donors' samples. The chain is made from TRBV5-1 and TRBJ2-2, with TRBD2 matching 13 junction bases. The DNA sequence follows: TGCGCCAGCAGCACGGGACTAGCGGGAATCGGGGAGCTGTTTTTT. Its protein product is CASSTGLAGIGELFF. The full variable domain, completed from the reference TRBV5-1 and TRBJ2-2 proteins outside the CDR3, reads KAGVTQTPRYLIKTRGQQVTLSCSPISGHRSVSWYQQTPGQGLQFLFEYFSETQRNKGNFPGRFSGRQFSNSRSEMNVSTLELGDSALYLCASSTGLAGIGELFFGEGSRLTVL.